Shown below are 32 T cell receptor beta chains from a single sample sequenced in a study of human T cells and chemical hapten exposure. Documented time point: patch test 3, about 24 weeks after DPC sensitization. As to treatment: therapeutic diphenylcyclopropenone sensitization with weekly scalp DPC. TCRdb recomputed calls from the RACE reads with MiXCR, one row per CDR3 protein. The sample consists of tens of thousands of distinct CDR3 sequences, 11% of them appearing once. Source: whole blood, taken in connection with sensitization to the hapten diphenylcyclopropenone (DPC). Source of these receptors: a woman aged 45-59 years with alopecia areata. Some clones in this sample may be carry-over from other donors' samples.

The table lists this clonotype with many counts. The chain carries TRBV18 and TRBJ2-7; 10 positions match TRBD1. CDR3 length: 18 residues. Germline V gives CDR1 KGHSH, CDR2 LQKENI. The trim removed 1 base at V and 4 bases at J, leaving 13 bases unmatched. The CDR3 DNA is TGTGCCAGCTCACCACTGGGTTCTACGACAGGGGGCATGTACGAGCAGTACTTC. Its translation: CASSPLGSTTGGMYEQYF.

In this sample, this clonotype turned up many times. This chain joins TRBV18 and TRBJ1-1, with D hard to call. Trimming removed 4 bases from V and 7 bases from J, with 7 bases in between. Germline V CDR1 and CDR2: KGHSH, LQKENI. There are 11 residues in the CDR3. DNA for the CDR3: TGTGCCAGCTCACTGGCCCTTGAAGCTTTCTTT. Translated, it gives CASSLALEAFF.

V gene TRBV7-9 combines with J gene TRBJ1-5; TRBD1 matches 7 bases. Germline assignment: CDR1 SEHNR and CDR2 FQNEAQ (reference sequence). Trimming at V came to 1 base and at J to 3 bases, leaving 6 bases not matched to a gene. This CDR3 is built from 16 residues. The CDR3 sequence is CASSLGNRGDNQPQHF. The CDR3 DNA sequence: TGTGCCAGCAGCTTAGGAAACAGGGGAGACAATCAGCCCCAGCATTTT.

The V gene is TRBV11-2, the J gene TRBJ2-7, with D uncertain. Trimming cost V 0 bases and J 0 bases, with 3 bases left between them. The V gene's germline CDR1 is SGHAT and CDR2 FQNNGV. CDR3 length: 13 amino acids. The CDR3 DNA follows: TGTGCCAGCAGCTTAGACCGCTCCTACGAGCAGTACTTC. This gives the protein CASSLDRSYEQYF.

This clonotype was counted a few times. The chain couples TRBV4-2 to TRBJ1-2; D uncertain. Looked up from germline, CDR1 is LGHNA and CDR2 is YNFKEQ. V lost 0 bases and J 5 bases, leaving 10 bases between the germline ends. The CDR3 loop spans 14 amino acids. DNA of the CDR3: TGTGCCAGCAGCCAAGACCCGACAAATTATGGCTACACCTTC. Encoded protein: CASSQDPTNYGYTF.

A few counts support this clonotype. The chain uses TRBV29-1 and TRBJ2-1, with D possibly TRBD2 on 5 matching bases. Germline-derived CDR1 and CDR2 are SQVTM and ANQGSEA. There are 14 residues in the CDR3. V gave up 7 bases and J gave up 10 bases, with 23 bases separating them. CDR3 sequence: CSAVWGSSSKEQFF. In nucleotides, the CDR3 is TGCAGCGCCGTTTGGGGATCTAGCTCAAAGGAGCAGTTCTTC.

The chain has TRBV7-2 and TRBJ2-4; D is unresolved. Per germline, CDR1 SGHTA and CDR2 FQGNSA. The CDR3 is made up of 19 amino acids. Trimming removed 1 base at V and 0 bases at J, with 19 bases between. CDR3 in amino acids: CASSLEAFTVTIAKNIQYF. The CDR3 nucleotides read TGTGCCAGCAGCTTAGAGGCCTTCACAGTTACCATAGCCAAAAACATTCAGTACTTC.

The table lists this clonotype with many counts. V gene TRBV5-4 combines with J gene TRBJ1-2, with D perhaps TRBD1 (5 bases). V lost 1 base and J 5 bases, leaving 12 bases between the germline ends. This CDR3 comprises 14 residues. Germline V gene sequence: CDR1 SGHNT, CDR2 YYREEE (reference sequence). The CDR3 DNA reads TGTGCCAGCAGCTTGTGGGGCCTTTTTTATGGCTACACCTTC. Amino acid sequence: CASSLWGLFYGYTF.

This sequence joins TRBV19 and TRBJ1-5, with D hard to call. The CDR3 is 15 amino acids. The ends were cut back, 3 bases at V and 0 bases at J, with 9 bases in the middle. Germline V gene sequence: CDR1 LNHDA, CDR2 SQIVND (reference sequence). This CDR3 reads CASSMDFYSNQPQHF. The CDR3 DNA follows: TGTGCCAGTAGTATGGATTTCTATAGCAATCAGCCCCAGCATTTT.

Ten or more counts support this clonotype. The CDR3 DNA reads as TGTGCCAGCAGTACCGGGACAATCAATCAGCCCCAGCATTTT. Encoded protein: CASSTGTINQPQHF. The J gene is TRBJ1-5, the V gene TRBV12-3 or TRBV12-4; a possible D gene is TRBD1 (6 bases). V was pared by 5 bases and J by 3 bases, with 11 bases between. There are 14 residues in the CDR3.

This clonotype was seen more than once but under ten times. The genes are TRBV6-5 and TRBJ2-3; D is possibly TRBD2 (5 bases). V lost 8 bases and J lost 4, with 7 bases in between. The CDR3 spans 11 residues. Germline V gene sequence: CDR1 MNHEY, CDR2 SVGAGI. CDR3 in DNA: TGTGCCAGCCGGGATCCAGATACGCAGTATTTT. It codes for CASRDPDTQYF.

The table lists this clonotype with many counts. The chain is built from TRBV18 and TRBJ1-6; D not resolved. The CDR3 loop spans 15 amino acids. The V end lost 3 bases, the J end lost 6 bases, and 12 bases lay between the germline ends. Germline V lookup: CDR1 KGHSH, CDR2 LQKENI. The CDR3 nucleotides read TGTGCCAGCTCACCCGCCCGAGAACGTAATTCACCCCTCCACTTT. It yields the protein CASSPARERNSPLHF. The full variable domain, its missing parts supplied by reference TRBV18 and TRBJ1-6, is NAGVMQNPRHLVRRRGQEARLRCSPMKGHSHVYWYRQLPEEGLKFMVYLQKENIIDESGMPKERFSAEFPKEGPSILRIQQVVRGDSAAYFCASSPARERNSPLHFGNGTRLTVT.

There are a few counts of this clonotype. The chain joins TRBV12-3 or TRBV12-4 to TRBJ1-5; no clear D gene. Trimming cost V 3 bases and J 6 bases, with 12 bases left between them. The CDR3 length is 14 residues. The CDR3 DNA reads TGTGCCAGCAGTTTTATGGGAGTTGGTCAGCCCCAGCATTTT. Protein product: CASSFMGVGQPQHF.

The chain couples TRBV28 to TRBJ2-1; D ambiguous. The CDR3 loop spans 10 amino acids. V lost 6 bases to trimming and J lost 5 bases, with 2 bases between them. Looked up from germline, CDR1 is MDHEN and CDR2 is SYDVKM. The CDR3 DNA is TGTGCCAGCAGCCACAATGAGCAGTTCTTC. It is translated as CASSHNEQFF. The variable domain in full, completed from reference TRBV28 and TRBJ2-1, reads DVKVTQSSRYLVKRTGEKVFLECVQDMDHENMFWYRQDPGLGLRLIYFSYDVKMKEKGDIPEGYSVSREKKERFSLILESASTNQTSMYLCASSHNEQFFGPGTRLTVL.

This clonotype came up a few times. V gene TRBV28 combines with J gene TRBJ1-5; D gene ambiguous. There are 16 residues in the CDR3. V lost 6 bases, J lost 5 bases, and 20 bases lay in between. Looked up from germline, CDR1 is MDHEN and CDR2 is SYDVKM. The CDR3 DNA sequence: TGTGCCAGCAGCCGTCGGGGTACCCTTGTCTATCAGCCCCAGCATTTT. This sequence encodes CASSRRGTLVYQPQHF.

The chain couples TRBV29-1 to TRBJ1-5; D may be TRBD1 (5 bases). The V and J ends lost 3 bases and 1 base respectively, with 7 bases between them. Looked up from germline, CDR1 is SQVTM and CDR2 is ANQGSEA. This CDR3 region has 13 residues. CDR3 residues: CSVDRQSNQPQHF. CDR3 sequence (DNA): TGCAGCGTTGATCGACAGAGCAATCAGCCCCAGCATTTT.

This clonotype was detected only a few times. This chain connects TRBV30 to TRBJ2-6; D may be TRBD1 (6 bases). V lost 3 bases to trimming and J lost 2 bases, with 14 bases between them. The CDR3 covers 16 residues. Germline-derived CDR1 and CDR2 are GTSNPN and SVGIG (reference sequence). The DNA of the CDR3 is TGTGCCTGGAGGGCCCCAGGGGTAACTGGGGCCAACGTCCTGACTTTC. Amino acid sequence: CAWRAPGVTGANVLTF.

The table lists this clonotype with many counts. This chain uses TRBV29-1 with TRBJ2-3; 11 bases fit TRBD1. V was pared by 5 bases and J by 4 bases, with 11 bases of the junction left unmatched. This CDR3 is built from 16 residues. Germline V gene data show CDR1 as SQVTM and CDR2 as ANQGSEA. CDR3 region: CSVTTLDRGRADTQYF. In DNA, the CDR3 is TGCAGCGTTACAACGTTGGACAGGGGGCGCGCAGATACGCAGTATTTT.

In its sample, this clonotype was seen a few times. The V and J genes are TRBV28 and TRBJ1-5; unclear D gene. The germline V and J ends were trimmed by 7 bases and 5 bases, with 12 bases remaining between them. There are 13 residues in the CDR3. From germline, CDR1 is MDHEN and CDR2 SYDVKM. The CDR3 DNA is TGTGCCAGCACTACCGGAAGATATCAGCCCCAGCATTTT. Translation gives CASTTGRYQPQHF.

The rearrangement joins TRBV6-1 to TRBJ2-5; D unclear. Germline V gene sequence: CDR1 MNHNS, CDR2 SASEGT. V was cut by 2 bases and J by 3 bases, with 19 bases left in between. The CDR3 is 17 residues long. CDR3 bases: TGTGCCAGCAGTGAAACCTCCCGTGGCAGGTTGAAAGAGACCCAGTACTTC. This gives the protein CASSETSRGRLKETQYF.

This clonotype was observed many times. J is TRBJ1-5 and V is TRBV6-5; possible D gene TRBD1, 6 bases. Germline V gives CDR1 MNHEY, CDR2 SVGAGI. Trimming removed 6 bases from V and 2 bases from J, with 14 bases in between. This CDR3 is built from 15 residues. This CDR3 is CASSLQGWGNQPQHF. CDR3 nucleotide sequence: TGTGCCAGCAGCCTACAGGGATGGGGCAATCAGCCCCAGCATTTT.

This clonotype occurred a few times. The rearrangement joins TRBV20-1 to TRBJ2-7; 12 bases map to TRBD2. The CDR3 spans 15 residues. J gave up 1 base and V 4 bases, and 5 bases lay outside the gene matches. Germline V CDR1 and CDR2: DFQATT, SNEGSKA (reference sequence). The CDR3 sequence: CSATSGTSGSYEQYF. The CDR3 DNA is TGCAGTGCTACCAGTGGGACTAGCGGGTCCTACGAGCAGTACTTC.

This clonotype has more than one count but fewer than ten. This sequence joins TRBV20-1 and TRBJ2-3; TRBD2 is a possible D gene (6 bases). Germline-derived CDR1 and CDR2 are DFQATT and SNEGSKA (reference sequence). Trimming took off 0 bases at V and 4 bases at J, with 11 bases between the two ends. The CDR3 is 14 residues long. The CDR3 sequence is CSARDSSGADTQYF. The CDR3 region has the DNA TGCAGTGCTAGAGATTCATCGGGGGCAGATACGCAGTATTTT.

The table lists this clonotype with many counts. The chain couples TRBV18 to TRBJ1-1; unclear D gene. V was cut by 3 bases and J by 8 bases, with 16 bases left in between. Germline CDR1 KGHSH, CDR2 LQKENI. This CDR3 has 14 residues. The CDR3 is CASSPRGPITEAFF. CDR3 DNA: TGTGCCAGCTCACCCCGAGGGCCTATCACAGAAGCTTTCTTT.

This clonotype was detected many times. The rearrangement joins TRBV21-1 to TRBJ1-2; the table's D call, TRBD1, was not checked against the DNA. TRBV21-1 is a listed pseudogene. The CDR3 totals 16 residues. Here the CDR3 DNA reads TGTGCCAGCAGCCCCCCGACCCGGGACAGTGCGGGGGGCTACACCTTC. As protein: CASSPPTRDSAGGYTF.

This chain links TRBV6-5 with TRBJ1-2; weak D call: TRBD1 (6 bases). The V end lost 2 bases, the J end lost 4 bases, and 26 bases lay between the germline ends. The CDR3 length is 19 residues. From germline, CDR1 is MNHEY and CDR2 SVGAGI. The CDR3 loop reads CASSYTPPHGQIKPYGYTF. The DNA of the CDR3 is TGTGCCAGCAGTTACACCCCTCCACATGGACAGATCAAACCCTATGGCTACACCTTC.

The table lists this clonotype with many counts. This chain joins TRBV18 and TRBJ2-2, with D unclear. V was trimmed by 6 bases and J by 0 bases, leaving 14 bases between them. In germline, CDR1 is KGHSH, CDR2 LQKENI. The CDR3 length is 16 residues. This chain's CDR3 is CASSPTARSNTGELFF. In DNA, the CDR3 is TGTGCCAGCTCGCCGACCGCGAGGTCGAACACCGGGGAGCTGTTTTTT.

This chain uses TRBV6-1 with TRBJ1-1, with a weak D call TRBD1 (5 bases). The CDR3 has 15 residues. V was clipped by 1 base and J by 5 bases, with 14 bases between them. Per germline, CDR1 MNHNS and CDR2 SASEGT. This chain's CDR3 is CASSEEYAGKTEAFF. The DNA of the CDR3 is TGTGCCAGCAGTGAAGAGTACGCAGGGAAAACTGAAGCTTTCTTT.

Of note for this clonotype: This may come from a read error, since a much larger clone is one base off. V usage is TRBV20-1 and J usage is TRBJ1-6; D remains ambiguous. The CDR3 sequence is 15 residues long. Germline V gene lookup returns CDR1 DFQATT and CDR2 SNEGSKA (reference sequence). CDR3 protein: CSARGAERTNSPPHF. The CDR3 region has the DNA TGCAGTGCTAGAGGTGCCGAGAGGACTAATTCACCCCCCCACTTT.

This clonotype was counted ten times or more. The V call is TRBV27, the J call TRBJ2-7; D is possibly TRBD1 or TRBD2 (7 bases each). In germline, CDR1 is MNHEY, CDR2 SMNVEV (reference sequence). The V end lost 5 bases, the J end lost 5 bases, and 22 bases lay between the germline ends. This CDR3 has 16 residues. This CDR3 reads CASSARTGGTTNEQYF. The CDR3 DNA reads as TGTGCCAGCAGTGCCCGGACAGGCGGGACTACGAACGAGCAGTACTTC.

This clonotype has at least ten counts. The chain couples TRBV3-1 to TRBJ1-1; 8 bases map to TRBD1. The germline CDR1 and CDR2 sequences are LGHDT and YNNKEL (reference sequence). The V and J ends lost 5 bases and 4 bases, in that order; junction bases with no gene match: 6. This CDR3 is built from 14 residues. The CDR3 sequence is CASSSSDRGTEAFF. The CDR3, as DNA: TGTGCCAGCAGCTCATCCGACAGGGGCACTGAAGCTTTCTTT.

This clonotype was seen ten or more times. The chain carries TRBV3-1 and TRBJ2-4, with 8 bases aligning to TRBD2. Germline V gene lookup returns CDR1 LGHDT and CDR2 YNNKEL (reference sequence). The CDR3 extends over 13 amino acids. With V trimmed by 4 bases and J by 8 bases, 4 bases remained unmatched. The DNA of the CDR3 is TGTGCCAGCAGCCCTTCGACTAGCGACATTCAGTACTTC. It translates to CASSPSTSDIQYF.